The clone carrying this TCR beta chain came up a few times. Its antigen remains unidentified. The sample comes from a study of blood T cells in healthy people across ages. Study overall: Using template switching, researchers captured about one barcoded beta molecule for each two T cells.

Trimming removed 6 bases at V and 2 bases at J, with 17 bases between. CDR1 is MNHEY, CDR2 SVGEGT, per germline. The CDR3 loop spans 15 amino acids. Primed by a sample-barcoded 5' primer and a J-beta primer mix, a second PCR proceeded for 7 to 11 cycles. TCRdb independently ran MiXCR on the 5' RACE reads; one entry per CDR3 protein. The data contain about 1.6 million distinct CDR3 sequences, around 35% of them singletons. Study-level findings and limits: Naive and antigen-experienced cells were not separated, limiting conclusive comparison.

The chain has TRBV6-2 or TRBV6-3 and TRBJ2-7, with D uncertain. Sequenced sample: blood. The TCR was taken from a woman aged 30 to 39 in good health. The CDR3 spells CASSLLGPRTYEQYF. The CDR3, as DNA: TGTGCCAGCAGCCTCCTCGGACCAAGAACCTACGAGCAGTACTTC.